This entry describes one T cell receptor (beta chain). The sample belongs to a study of blood T cell repertoires in COVID-19. Study-level information: The samples span acute and convalescent COVID-19 from the United States, Italy and Spain. Sources were T cells, B-cell-depleted T cells, or PBMCs; the material itself was cDNA or gDNA.

Per the original data handling: Estimated nucleated cell counts came from reference gene primer amplification. Repertoires were generated with immunoSEQ multiplex PCR, while TCRdb's copy carries only in-frame clones and drops some. V and J calls and clone size are copied from that table; D and trimming were computed from the DNA. The sample records 95,000 to 120,000 clones, approximately 83% being singletons. Trimming shortened V by 10 bases and J by 10 bases, and 16 bases separated the two germline ends. The CDR3 has 11 residues. Germline V CDR1 and CDR2: SNHLY, FYNNEI. Sequences were obtained from peripheral blood. The chain links TRBV2 to TRBJ1-1, with a weak D call TRBD1 (6 bases). The TCR was taken from a woman aged 65 to 85 with acute or convalescent COVID-19. The CDR3 nucleotides read TGTGCCAACACGAGGGGGGGGCGAGCTTTCTTT. It codes for CANTRGGRAFF.